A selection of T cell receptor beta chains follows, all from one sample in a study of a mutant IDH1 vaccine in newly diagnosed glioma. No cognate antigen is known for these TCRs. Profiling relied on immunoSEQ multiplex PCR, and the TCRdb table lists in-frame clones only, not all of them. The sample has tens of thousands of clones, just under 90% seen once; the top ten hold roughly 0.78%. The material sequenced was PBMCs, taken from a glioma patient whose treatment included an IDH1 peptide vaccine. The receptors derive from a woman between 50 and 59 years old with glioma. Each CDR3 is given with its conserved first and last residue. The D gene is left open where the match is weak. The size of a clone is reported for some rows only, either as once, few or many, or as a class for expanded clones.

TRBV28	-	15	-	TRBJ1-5	TGTGCCAGCAATGTATGGTCAGCTGGCAATCAGCCCCAGCATTTT	CASNVWSAGNQPQHF
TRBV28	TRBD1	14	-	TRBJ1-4	TGTGCCAGCAGCCGGGACAGCGGAGGTGGGAAACTGTTTTTT	CASSRDSGGGKLFF
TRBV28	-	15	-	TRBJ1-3	TGTGCCAGCAGTTCACCGCAAGCCTCTGGAAACACCATATATTTT	CASSSPQASGNTIYF
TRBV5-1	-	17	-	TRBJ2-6	TGCGCCAGCAGCTTGGTGGAAACGAGCTCTGGGGCCAACGTCCTGACTTTC	CASSLVETSSGANVLTF
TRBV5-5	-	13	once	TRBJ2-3	TGTGCCAGTAGGACTTCCTTCACAGATACGCAGTATTTT	CASRTSFTDTQYF
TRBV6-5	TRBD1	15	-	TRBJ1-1	TGTGCCAGCCTAACCCCTCGACAGGGGAGCACTGAAGCTTTCTTT	CASLTPRQGSTEAFF
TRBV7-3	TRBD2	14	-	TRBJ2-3	TGTGCCAGCAGCTTGGGGCGGGAGTTTGATACGCAGTATTTT	CASSLGREFDTQYF
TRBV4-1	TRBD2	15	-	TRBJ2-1	TGCGCCAGCAGCCCTACTAGCGGGAGGACGGATGAGCAGTTCTTC	CASSPTSGRTDEQFF
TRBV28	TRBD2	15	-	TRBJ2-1	TGTGCCAGCGCCATTCAGCGGGAGGACTACAATGAGCAGTTCTTC	CASAIQREDYNEQFF
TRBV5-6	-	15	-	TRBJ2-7	TGTGCCAGCAGCTTCGTTCCAGCGGACACCTACGAGCAGTACTTC	CASSFVPADTYEQYF
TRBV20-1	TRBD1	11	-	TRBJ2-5	TGCAGTGCCGGGACAGGGGAGACCCAGTACTTC	CSAGTGETQYF
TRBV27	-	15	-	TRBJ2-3	TGTGCCAGCAGTTTTGTGGGAAGTGGGACAGATACGCAGTATTTT	CASSFVGSGTDTQYF
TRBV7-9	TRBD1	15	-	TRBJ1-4	TGTGCCAGCAGCCCCCGGACAGGACCGAATGAAAAACTGTTTTTT	CASSPRTGPNEKLFF
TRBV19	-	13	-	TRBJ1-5	TGTGCCAGTAGTAGAGGGTCAGGTCAGCCCCAGCATTTT	CASSRGSGQPQHF
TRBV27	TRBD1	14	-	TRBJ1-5	TGTGCCAGCGGGAGGACAGGGGGCGGTCAGCCCCAGCATTTT	CASGRTGGGQPQHF
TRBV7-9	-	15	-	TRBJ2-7	TGTGCCAGCAGCTTAGAAGGGGGACAAGCCTACGAGCAGTACTTC	CASSLEGGQAYEQYF
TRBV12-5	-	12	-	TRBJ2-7	TGTGCTAGTGGTTTTTCCTACTACGAGCAGTACTTC	CASGFSYYEQYF
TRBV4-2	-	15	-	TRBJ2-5	TGTGCCAGCAGACCTTCTTCAGGAGTTCAAGAGACCCAGTACTTC	CASRPSSGVQETQYF